The present T cell receptor (beta chain) was sequenced within a study of cytomegalovirus exposure and HLA in healthy donors. 13 Jbeta primers and 60 Vbeta primers were used for the PCR. Authors' methods: An analysis performed later counted roughly 79 million unique TCR beta chains (roughly 11 million of them shared). Repertoires were generated with immunoSEQ multiplex PCR, while TCRdb's copy carries only in-frame clones and drops some. That table furnishes V, J and clone size, whereas the DNA furnished D and trimming. The sample has tens of thousands of clones, over 75% seen once; the top ten hold approximately 5.9%. As for this clone: Its antigen is not known.

The CDR3 loop spans 11 amino acids. CDR1 and CDR2 (germline): SQVTM, ANQGSEA. Trimming left V 6 bases short and J 10 bases short, with 15 bases between. Study results and caveats: When presence/absence was analysed, sequencing depth was taken to be roughly uniform across donors.

The chain links TRBV29-1 to TRBJ1-1; a possible D gene is TRBD1 (5 bases). Material for sequencing was PBMCs. The TCR originated in a male donor in good health and CMV-seronegative. CDR3 sequence reads: CSVDPGQGAFF. The CDR3 region has the DNA TGCAGCGTCGATCCGGGTCAGGGAGCTTTCTTT.